Following are 20 T cell receptor beta chains from one sample sequenced in a study of blood T cells in healthy people across ages. A second roughly 6 to 12 cycle PCR used barcoded and J-beta primers. One entry per CDR3 protein, called by TCRdb with MiXCR from the 5' RACE reads. The data contain roughly 1 million distinct CDR3 sequences, 20% to 25% of them singletons. The sample was also linked to a second study, of T cells of mothers and their children.

The specimen sequenced was blood. The receptors come from a girl between 2 and 10 years old in good health.

The chain uses TRBV29-1 and TRBJ2-7; D is unclear. The CDR3 runs to 13 residues. The V end lost 4 bases, the J end lost 1 base, and 11 bases lay between the germline ends. Germline loops: CDR1 SQVTM, CDR2 ANQGSEA. CDR3 in amino acids: CSVGGGFSYEQYF. CDR3 DNA: TGCAGCGTTGGTGGCGGTTTTTCCTACGAGCAGTACTTC.

The sample holds a few counts of this clonotype. The J gene is TRBJ2-1, the V gene TRBV7-9; 7 bases line up with TRBD1. The CDR3 totals 15 residues. Germline V gene sequence: CDR1 SEHNR, CDR2 FQNEAQ (reference sequence). After removal of 6 bases from V and 0 bases from J, the junction contained 5 bases not matched to a gene. The CDR3 nucleotides read TGTGCCAGCAGGCTTACAGGGGACTCCTACAATGAGCAGTTCTTC. It specifies CASRLTGDSYNEQFF.

The chain carries TRBV6-5 and TRBJ2-1, with D tentatively TRBD1 (5 bases). Germline V lookup: CDR1 MNHEY, CDR2 SVGAGI. CDR3 length equals 14 residues. The V gene lost 1 base and the J gene lost 7 bases, with 11 bases spanning the gap. CDR3 sequence reads: CASSYYSGPNEQFF. The CDR3 DNA is TGTGCCAGCAGTTACTATTCAGGGCCAAATGAGCAGTTCTTC.

This clonotype was picked up a small number of times. The rearrangement uses TRBV20-1 and TRBJ2-3, with 9 bases matching TRBD2. The V segment lost 5 bases and the J segment 2 bases; nucleotides outside the gene matches: 8. The CDR3 totals 15 residues. CDR1 DFQATT and CDR2 SNEGSKA come from the germline V gene (reference sequence). CDR3 coding DNA: TGCAGTGCTGCCGGGCTAGCGGGGATCACAGATACGCAGTATTTT. Its protein is CSAAGLAGITDTQYF.

The V and J genes are TRBV5-5 and TRBJ2-5, with D tentatively TRBD2 (5 bases). The CDR3 is made up of 15 amino acids. Germline V gives CDR1 SGHKS, CDR2 YYEKEE (reference sequence). Trimming cost V 2 bases and J 5 bases, with 16 bases left between them. The CDR3 coding sequence is TGTGCCAGCAGCTTTCAGGACTTATTAGGGGAGACCCAGTACTTC. Protein sequence: CASSFQDLLGETQYF.

This chain joins TRBV24-1 and TRBJ2-1, with D perhaps matching TRBD1 or TRBD2 (5 bases each). CDR1 and CDR2 from the germline V gene are KGHDR and SFDVKD. The CDR3 is 14 amino acids. V lost 4 bases and J lost 5, with 11 bases in between. CDR3 sequence (DNA): TGTGCCACCAGTGAAGCAGGGACGAACAATGAGCAGTTCTTC. The encoded protein is CATSEAGTNNEQFF.

The chain joins TRBV20-1 to TRBJ2-1; TRBD2 matches 13 bases. Losses at the gene ends were 5 bases for V and 6 bases for J; bases not matched to a gene: 10. Germline-derived CDR1 and CDR2 are DFQATT and SNEGSKA (reference sequence). This CDR3 is built from 16 residues. The CDR3 is CSAYRLRLAGGNEQFF. CDR3 in DNA: TGCAGTGCTTACCGACTCCGACTAGCGGGAGGCAATGAGCAGTTCTTC.

Note on this clonotype: An end of the junction does not agree with germline; a read error may underlie this. The chain couples TRBV29-1 to TRBJ2-4; perhaps TRBD2 as D (5 bases). Germline V gene sequence: CDR1 SQVTM, CDR2 ANQGSEA. The CDR3 contains 14 residues. Here the CDR3 DNA reads TGCAGAGTTGTAGGAGGTCAAGCCAAAAACATTCAGTACTTC. Translation gives CRVVGGQAKNIQYF.

The chain carries TRBV4-3 and TRBJ1-6, with 10 bases aligning to TRBD1. CDR3 length: 17 amino acids. The ends lost 1 base at V and 7 bases at J; junction bases unmatched: 7. CDR1 and CDR2 from the germline V gene are LGHNA and YSLEER. CDR3 sequence (DNA): TGCGCCAGCAGCCAAGCGGACTCGGGACAGGGGAATTCACCCCTCCACTTT. Its translation: CASSQADSGQGNSPLHF.

A few counts support this clonotype. J is TRBJ2-3 and V is TRBV20-1; 14 bases map to TRBD2. The CDR3 totals 15 residues. Germline CDR1 is DFQATT and CDR2 is SNEGSKA (reference sequence). J gave up 5 bases and V 6 bases, and 7 bases lay outside the gene matches. The chain's CDR3 is CSASGTSGSVDTQYF. In DNA form, the CDR3 reads TGCAGTGCCTCCGGGACTAGCGGGAGTGTAGATACGCAGTATTTT.

J is TRBJ2-7 and V is TRBV20-1; the D call may be TRBD1 or TRBD2 (5 bases each). V lost 0 bases and J lost 6, with 21 bases in between. The CDR3 has 16 amino acids. Germline values: CDR1 DFQATT, CDR2 SNEGSKA (reference sequence). The CDR3 coding sequence is TGCAGTGCTAGAGATATGGTTGGGGACCGCCGCCTCGAGCAGTACTTC. Protein sequence: CSARDMVGDRRLEQYF.

This clonotype was recorded at least ten times. The chain links TRBV7-6 to TRBJ2-6; no definite D call. Looked up from germline, CDR1 is SGHVS and CDR2 is FNYEAQ. CDR3 length equals 20 residues. V lost 2 bases, J lost 3 bases, and 23 bases lay in between. The CDR3 nucleotides read TGTGCCAGCAGCTTACTCCCCCCTGAGCTTTACCGTGTTGGGGCCAACGTCCTGACTTTC. It yields the protein CASSLLPPELYRVGANVLTF.

This clonotype was detected a few times. V and J are TRBV29-1 and TRBJ2-1, with a tentative D call TRBD2 (6 bases). The V and J ends lost 8 bases and 9 bases respectively, with 23 bases between them. The CDR3 contains 14 residues. Germline loops: CDR1 SQVTM, CDR2 ANQGSEA. CDR3 sequence (DNA): TGCAGCCTCGGGGGTGGCAGGGAACGGGGTGAGCAGTTCTTC. It yields the protein CSLGGGRERGEQFF.

This clonotype was observed a few times. V gene TRBV13 combines with J gene TRBJ2-7; D is undetermined. CDR1 PRHDT and CDR2 FYEKMQ come from the germline V gene (reference sequence). CDR3 length: 13 residues. V shed 2 bases and J shed 5 bases, with 10 bases lying between them. This chain's CDR3 is CASSLRVRNEQYF. CDR3 in DNA: TGTGCCAGCAGCTTAAGGGTTAGGAACGAGCAGTACTTC. The full variable domain, with the rest looked up from reference TRBV13 and TRBJ2-7, is AAGVIQSPRHLIKEKRETATLKCYPIPRHDTVYWYQQGPGQDPQFLISFYEKMQSDKGSIPDRFSAQQFSDYHSELNMSSLELGDSALYFCASSLRVRNEQYFGPGTRLTVT.

This clonotype was observed a few times. The V gene is TRBV7-2, the J gene TRBJ2-5; tentatively, D is TRBD2 (6 bases). The DNA end is more similar to TRBJ2-1, so the J call may be wrong. CDR1 is SGHTA, CDR2 FQGNSA, per germline. The CDR3 has 15 amino acids. CDR3 nucleotide sequence: TGTGCCAGCAGCGAGAACCAAGGAGGGTGGGATGAGCAGTTCTTC. Protein sequence: CASSENQGGWDEQFF.

This chain uses TRBV28 with TRBJ1-1, with D possibly TRBD1 on 5 matching bases. Germline-derived CDR1 and CDR2 are MDHEN and SYDVKM. Trimming left V 5 bases short and J 7 bases short, with 14 bases between. The length of the CDR3 is 13 residues. CDR3 region: CASSHSGGDEAFF. In DNA form, the CDR3 reads TGTGCCAGCAGTCATTCGGGGGGGGATGAAGCTTTCTTT.

The J gene is TRBJ2-2, the V gene TRBV11-2; 8 bases map to TRBD1. The CDR3 spans 16 residues. The J segment lost 4 bases and the V segment lost 3 bases, leaving 7 bases of the junction unmatched. Germline V CDR1 and CDR2: SGHAT, FQNNGV. DNA for the CDR3: TGTGCCAGCAGCTTGGGGCAGGGGGCGTTCACCGGGGAGCTGTTTTTT. The encoded protein is CASSLGQGAFTGELFF.

The chain recombines TRBV9 with TRBJ2-3, with 8 bases aligning to TRBD1. Germline CDR1 and CDR2: SGDLS and YYNGEE. The CDR3 contains 16 residues. V lost 0 bases to trimming and J lost 4 bases; unmatched junction nucleotides: 7. The CDR3, as DNA: TGTGCCAGCAGCGTAGCATCAGGGGGCGGCCCAGATACGCAGTATTTT. Protein product: CASSVASGGGPDTQYF.

Note on this clonotype: The junction departs from the called germline gene at one end, perhaps through a read error. The rearrangement uses TRBV5-1 and TRBJ1-3, with D hard to call. Per the germline V gene, CDR1 is SGHRS and CDR2 is YFSETQ. CDR3 length equals 15 residues. The CDR3 DNA follows: TGTGCCAGCAGCTTAGAGGGTTTCTCTGGAAACACCATATATTTT. The encoded protein is CASSLEGFSGNTIYF.

The V gene is TRBV15, the J gene TRBJ2-1; perhaps TRBD2 as D (5 bases). V gave up 3 bases and J gave up 8 bases, with 14 bases separating them. Germline assignment: CDR1 LNHNV and CDR2 YYDKDF (reference sequence). The length of the CDR3 is 14 residues. The CDR3 region has the DNA TGTGCCACCAGCAGGGAGGCCCCCTCTCATGAGCAGTTCTTC. It codes for CATSREAPSHEQFF.